This record covers a single T cell receptor (beta chain). The antigen this receptor binds is unknown. Per-nucleotide qualities are absent, and no much larger clonotype sits a single base away. This sample is part of a study of blood T cell repertoires in COVID-19 (dated by TCRdb to the early 2020s). Turning to the overall study: Collaborator samples came from the United States, Italy and Spain and covered acute and convalescent phases of COVID-19. The prospective study material was composed of cDNA or gDNA derived from T cells, B-cell-depleted T cells, or PBMCs. The dataset comprised deeply sampled blood TCRbeta repertoires from subjects exposed to, actively infected with, or recovered from COVID-19. The repertoires were released in a freely available public database meant as a resource for research on the immune response to SARS-CoV-2. The samples were drawn from the first 160 participants of the ongoing ImmuneRACE study and from 950 to 1,500 subjects provided by 6 global collaborators. Sample metadata almost always included a de-identified subject ID, COVID-19 status, age in years and sex. Where available, HLA class I and class II types were taken from metadata supplied by the sample provider and were not determined by assay-based typing. Here is what the overall study found, with its caveats: The quantity of clinical and demographic metadata differed by source and by participant and was supplied without curation.

Participants in the prospective study were aged roughly 18 to 100 years, lived in 24 United States geographic areas, and enrolled through a virtual design. Cohort assignment in the prospective study relied on participant-reported clinical history from a screening survey and a study questionnaire. In the prospective study, whole blood, serum and a nasopharyngeal or oropharyngeal swab were collected from each participant by mobile phlebotomists. Participants in the prospective study had the option to provide additional blood draws and questionnaires over a 2-month period. Prospective study blood samples were shipped either frozen or at room temperature before DNA extraction. TCRbeta CDR3 regions were amplified from genomic DNA by means of the immunoSEQ Assay, a bias-controlled multiplex PCR. Per the original workflow: The number of nucleated cells in each sample was estimated from the amplification of reference gene primers within the assay. To quantify the absolute abundance of each unique TCRbeta CDR3 rearrangement, sequence reads were collapsed and filtered. For each sample, productive Simpson clonality was calculated as the square root of Simpson's diversity index across productive rearrangements. What TCRdb holds here is the immuneACCESS table cut down to in-frame rearrangements. Part of the clones is not present; checked against another copy, under half of the missing clones reflect an unresolved V gene, and the others are unexplained. D and trimming come from the DNA, and the V and J calls and clone size come from that table. This sample gives roughly 280,000 clones in total; just under 90% of them show up just once. Roughly 4% of the sample belongs to the ten largest clones.

The cysteine opens and the phenylalanine closes a CDR3 of 13 amino acids. Just the 39-base CDR3 DNA is kept, in frame starting at base 1. V drops 2 bases and J drops 5 bases, leaving 8 bases in between. From the germline V gene, CDR1 is MDHEN and CDR2 is SYDVKM. The sequenced sample was PBMCs or T cells enriched from blood (not recorded which). This receptor was obtained from a woman in her 30s with acute COVID-19. Recombination linked TRBV28 to TRBJ2-3; the D gene lacks a confident call. The DNA reads TGTGCCAGCAGTTTACTAGGCCAAGATACGCAGTATTTT. The resulting protein is CASSLLGQDTQYF.